Described below is a single TCR beta chain sequence and its context. The clone's antigen remains unknown. It has no much larger one-base neighbor in the sample; base qualities were not kept. This specimen belongs to a study of vaccination effects on CD4 cells after COVID-19 (dated by TCRdb to about 2022). Turning to the overall study: Each participant received two doses of an mRNA SARS-CoV-2 vaccine, either BNT162b2 or mRNA-1273. The study compared SARS-CoV-2 spike-specific CD4+ TCR repertoires before and after mRNA vaccination in COVID-19 convalescent patients and infection-naive vaccine recipients. Altogether, some 11 COVID-19 convalescent patients and 4 SARS-CoV-2-naive healthy vaccine recipients made up the full study. Cultures from other donors in the study were sequenced using the Oncomine TCR Beta short-read assay on an Illumina iSeq 100. Beyond this particular receptor, the publication reports: In healthy vaccine recipients, vaccine-induced clones were almost all SARS-CoV-2 mono-reactive, with only 1 of 255 being cross-reactive with common cold coronaviruses. Clones induced by infection and clones induced by vaccination both contracted markedly at late timepoints after vaccination, which fits with T cell responses waning over time. Limitations of the study were the small number of convalescent patients and the absence of early post-infection timepoints.

Libraries were built with the immunoSEQ multiplex PCR assay. DNA from the cultured and isolated CD4+ T cells underwent TCR beta CDR3 sequencing. The paper's data handling went like this. Non-productive TCR sequences were removed and reads were trimmed to the CDR3 region, keeping CDR3s of at least 7 amino acids. The MANAFEST web app was used to identify antigen-specific clonotypes by comparing expansion in peptide wells with expansion in reference cultures. To be called positive, a clone needed expansion at FDR<0.05 compared with the reference and with all other wells, an odds ratio greater than 5, and a frequency greater than 0.1% in two replicate wells. A clonotype was called cross-reactive if it was significantly expanded both in SARS-CoV-2 spike wells and in at least one common cold coronavirus spike condition. Using the stringdist R package, CDR3 similarity was measured by Levenshtein distance, and unrooted trees were constructed with ape in R 3.6.1. The immuneACCESS repertoire file appears here via TCRdb, limited to in-frame rearrangements. These files lack a portion of the clones; in checked studies, under half of the deficit traces to unresolved V genes, and the cause of the others is not known. That table supplies the V and J calls and clone size; D and trimming were determined from the DNA. The sample records 20,000 to 25,000 clones, roughly 76% of which are singletons. The ten largest make up 4.5% to 6.5% of the sample.

To identify antigen-specific CD4+ T cell clonotypes by their expansion, the ViraFEST assay first stimulated PBMC with viral peptide pools and then applied TCR sequencing. After around eleven days of culture, CD4+ T cells were isolated with the EasySep CD4+ T cell isolation kit. Healthy vaccine recipients had no prior SARS-CoV-2 infection, confirmed by negative nucleocapsid antibodies before and after vaccination. Each well held under 2.5 million PBMC cultured in IMDM containing 5% human AB serum, roughly 10 IU/ml IL-2 and gentamicin, along with roughly 10 ug/ml peptides. Half of the culture medium was replaced with fresh IL-2-containing medium on days 3 and 7. Unless noted otherwise, every peptide stimulation condition was grown in triplicate wells. PBMC were separated from whole blood using Ficoll-Paque Plus gradient centrifugation and were then either cryopreserved at -140C or used fresh. The overlapping peptide pools covered the spike proteins of SARS-CoV-2 as well as those of the common cold coronaviruses HCoV-NL63, HCoV-OC43 and HCoV-229E. Genomic DNA was extracted from cultured CD4+ T cells with the QIAamp micro DNA kit.

The sequence was obtained from a human donor who received a COVID-19 vaccine. The sample consisted of CD4+ T cells from PBMCs cultured with SARS-CoV-2 spike peptides, taken before COVID-19 vaccination. The cell subset or site label here, explained by the study, means: SARS-CoV-2 spike overlapping peptide pool stimulation.

The nucleotide sequence reads as follows: TGTGCCACCTCAGGGGGATATGGCTACACCTTC. This codes for CATSGGYGYTF. Recombination connected TRBV10-3 to TRBJ1-2, with TRBD1 identical over 7 junction bases. The cysteine opens and the phenylalanine closes a CDR3 of 11 amino acids. Only the CDR3 DNA stays, 33 bases, in frame from base 1. V and J are trimmed by 10 bases and 5 bases, and the gene matches miss 4 bases of the junction. The CDR1 and CDR2 encoded by the germline V gene are ENHRY and SYGVKD.